These 28 T cell receptor beta chains were all obtained from the same sample, sequenced in a study of cytomegalovirus exposure and HLA in healthy donors (dated by TCRdb to about 2017). Library method: the immunoSEQ multiplex PCR assay. A mixture of 60 forward primers for TCR Vbeta segments and 13 reverse primers for TCR Jbeta segments was used in the multiplex PCR. The source is immuneACCESS, and TCRdb retained only in-frame sequences with V and J called. Part of the clones is not carried over; for the studies checked, unresolved V genes explain less than half of this, and the remainder is unexplained. This sample holds approximately 200,000 clones; 78% were observed only once. Clones ranked in the top ten supply 6% of the sample. The material sequenced was PBMCs. These receptors were taken from a woman aged 25 to 39 in good health and CMV-seropositive.

The V and J genes are TRBV25-1 and TRBJ1-4; D remains unclear. V was clipped by 3 bases and J by 0 bases, with 5 bases between them. Germline CDR1 and CDR2: MGHDK and SYGVNS. The length of the CDR3 is 14 residues. The chain's CDR3 is CASSDTTTNEKLFF. CDR3 DNA: TGTGCCAGCAGTGACACAACAACTAATGAAAAACTGTTTTTT.

This chain joins TRBV25-1 and TRBJ2-1; 8 nucleotides match TRBD2. The CDR3 has 16 residues. V was pared by 3 bases and J by 10 bases, with 14 bases of the junction left unmatched. From germline, CDR1 is MGHDK and CDR2 SYGVNS. CDR3 protein: CASSDSLAGVPPEQFF. Written as DNA, the CDR3 is TGTGCCAGCAGTGACTCCCTAGCGGGCGTACCCCCCGAGCAGTTCTTC.

This sequence joins TRBV28 and TRBJ2-7; 8 nucleotides line up with TRBD2. This CDR3 has 14 amino acids. V was pared by 6 bases and J by 2 bases, with 6 bases of the junction left unmatched. CDR1 and CDR2 from the germline V gene are MDHEN and SYDVKM. CDR3 sequence: CASRAGLGPYEQYF. CDR3 nucleotides: TGTGCCAGCAGGGCGGGACTAGGTCCCTACGAGCAGTACTTC.

The table lists this clone with a count of one. The V call is TRBV7-8, the J call TRBJ1-2, with D possibly matching TRBD1 (5 bases). This CDR3 region has 15 residues. Trimming cost V 5 bases and J 8 bases, with 21 bases left between them. CDR1 is SGHVS, CDR2 FQNEAQ, per germline. The CDR3 coding sequence is TGTGCCAGCAGCCTAAGCAGACTGACGCGGGGCGGCTACACCTTC. It specifies CASSLSRLTRGGYTF.

This sequence joins TRBV7-9 and TRBJ2-3; D possibly corresponds to TRBD1 (5 bases). The CDR3 length is 12 residues. Trimming left V 7 bases short and J 3 bases short, with 8 bases between. Germline assignment: CDR1 SEHNR and CDR2 FQNEAQ (reference sequence). DNA of the CDR3: TGTGCCAGCACGGCAGGGACAGATACGCAGTATTTT. Protein sequence: CASTAGTDTQYF.

The rearrangement uses TRBV2 and TRBJ1-5; tentative D call: TRBD1 (5 bases). The CDR3 loop spans 14 amino acids. Germline V lookup: CDR1 SNHLY, CDR2 FYNNEI. The V end lost 4 bases, the J end lost 7 bases, and 14 bases lay between the germline ends. The CDR3 DNA reads TGTGCCAGCAGTGTGGCAGATTGGGGCCAGCCCCAGCATTTT. Protein: CASSVADWGQPQHF.

The V gene is TRBV5-6, the J gene TRBJ1-2; D is perhaps TRBD1 (6 bases). The germline V gene encodes CDR1 SGHDT and CDR2 YYEEEE. The ends were cut back, 0 bases at V and 3 bases at J, with 15 bases in the middle. CDR3 length: 16 residues. The CDR3 region is CASSLGATGFDYGYTF. The CDR3 DNA follows: TGTGCCAGCAGCTTGGGGGCCACAGGGTTCGACTATGGCTACACCTTC.

The J gene is TRBJ1-1, the V gene TRBV7-2; D possibly corresponds to TRBD1 (6 bases). V was shortened by 1 base and J by 1 base, with 10 bases between the two germline ends. This CDR3 is 15 amino acids long. Germline CDR1 reads SGHTA; CDR2 reads FQGNSA. The CDR3 DNA reads TGTGCCAGCAGCTTAGAACCGGGACAGAACACTGAAGCTTTCTTT. Its translation: CASSLEPGQNTEAFF.

The CDR3 is CASSPRLTGAYEQYF. DNA for the CDR3: TGTGCCAGCAGCCCGCGACTGACAGGAGCCTACGAGCAGTACTTC. The V and J genes are TRBV5-6 and TRBJ2-7, with D perhaps TRBD1 (6 bases). The CDR3 contains 15 residues. The germline CDR1 and CDR2 sequences are SGHDT and YYEEEE. V lost 4 bases, J lost 2 bases, and 16 bases lay in between.

The chain combines TRBV5-8 with TRBJ2-2; no reliable D call. CDR3 length: 15 amino acids. Trimming left V 0 bases short and J 1 base short, with 7 bases between. Germline V gene data show CDR1 as SGHTS and CDR2 as YDEGEE. In nucleotides, the CDR3 is TGTGCCAGCAGCTTGGCTCAGGAGAACACCGGGGAGCTGTTTTTT. Its protein is CASSLAQENTGELFF.

The chain couples TRBV25-1 to TRBJ2-7; 8 bases align to TRBD1. Unmatched junction bases numbered 4, after V lost 4 bases and J lost 2 bases. The CDR3 runs 14 residues. CDR1 and CDR2 (germline): MGHDK, SYGVNS. This CDR3 is CASSGQGPAYEQYF. CDR3 DNA: TGTGCCAGCAGTGGACAGGGGCCGGCCTACGAGCAGTACTTC.

V and J are TRBV11-3 and TRBJ2-3; 8 bases are shared with TRBD2. The CDR3 covers 15 residues. Per the germline V gene, CDR1 is SGHNT and CDR2 is YENEEA. The trim removed 5 bases at V and 6 bases at J, leaving 10 bases unmatched. CDR3 DNA sequence: TGTGCCAGCAGCACACGAGCGGGAGTGGGCGATACGCAGTATTTT. It encodes CASSTRAGVGDTQYF.

The V and J genes are TRBV7-2 and TRBJ2-3; TRBD2 aligns across 7 bases. J gave up 4 bases and V 7 bases, and 8 bases lay outside the gene matches. Germline V CDR1 and CDR2: SGHTA, FQGNSA. CDR3 length: 14 amino acids. The CDR3 DNA is TGTGCCAGCAAAAGTAGCGGGCCGCCAGATACGCAGTATTTT. This sequence encodes CASKSSGPPDTQYF. Full variable domain (remainder filled in from reference TRBV7-2 and TRBJ2-3): GAGVSQSPSNKVTEKGKDVELRCDPISGHTALYWYRQSLGQGLEFLIYFQGNSAPDKSGLPSDRFSAERTGGSVSTLTIQRTQQEDSAVYLCASKSSGPPDTQYFGPGTRLTVL.

V is TRBV5-1 and J is TRBJ2-5, with D possibly being TRBD1 (6 bases). CDR1 is SGHRS, CDR2 YFSETQ, per germline. Trimming shortened V by 0 bases and J by 4 bases, and 10 bases separated the two germline ends. The CDR3 has 14 residues. The chain's CDR3 is CASSLGGGVETQYF. CDR3 nucleotide sequence: TGCGCCAGCAGCTTGGGAGGGGGAGTAGAGACCCAGTACTTC.

CDR3 sequence: CASSQVAKGLIYGYTF. The CDR3 DNA reads as TGCGCCAGCAGCCAAGTCGCGAAGGGACTCATCTATGGCTACACCTTC. This chain connects TRBV4-1 to TRBJ1-2, with D tentatively TRBD1 (5 bases). Trimming cost V 1 base and J 4 bases, with 16 bases left between them. There are 16 residues in the CDR3. CDR1 and CDR2 (germline): MGHRA, YSYEKL.

The chain carries TRBV13 and TRBJ1-2; D uncertain. Germline V gene lookup returns CDR1 PRHDT and CDR2 FYEKMQ (reference sequence). The V end was cut by 3 bases, the J end by 1 base, with 6 bases between. The CDR3 is 13 residues long. The CDR3 region is CASSLADNYGYTF. The CDR3 DNA follows: TGTGCCAGCAGCTTGGCAGATAACTATGGCTACACCTTC.

A few counts support this clone. This chain uses TRBV4-2 with TRBJ1-3; D gene unclear. CDR1 is LGHNA and CDR2 is YNFKEQ in the germline V gene. V was pared by 0 bases and J by 0 bases, with 9 bases between. The length of the CDR3 is 16 residues. The CDR3 loop reads CASSQDLVSSGNTIYF. The CDR3 bases are TGTGCCAGCAGCCAAGATCTCGTCAGCTCTGGAAACACCATATATTTT.

This rearrangement joins TRBV18 to TRBJ2-5; TRBD2 agrees at 7 bases. The germline V gene has CDR1 KGHSH and CDR2 LQKENI. V shed 3 bases, J shed 5 bases, and the junction held 9 bases outside the gene matches. The CDR3 covers 15 residues. This CDR3 is CASSPGTSEWETQYF. In DNA, the CDR3 is TGTGCCAGCTCACCGGGCACTAGCGAATGGGAGACCCAGTACTTC.

Comments on this clone: In the same sample, other DNA sequences code for this CDR3. The chain uses TRBV28 and TRBJ2-3; D gene ambiguous. The CDR3 runs 12 residues. Germline CDR1 reads MDHEN; CDR2 reads SYDVKM. Deletions cut 6 bases from V and 0 bases from J, with 4 bases between. The CDR3 DNA sequence: TGTGCCAGCAGCTTCAGCACAGATACGCAGTATTTT. Its translation: CASSFSTDTQYF.

This chain joins TRBV23-1 and TRBJ2-1; TRBD1 matches 11 bases. TRBV23-1 is identified as an open reading frame with a role that is uncertain. The CDR3 length is 15 residues. The V and J ends lost 8 bases and 7 bases, in that order; junction bases with no gene match: 10. The CDR3 region is CASRPRDRGGNEQFF. CDR3 nucleotide sequence: TGCGCCAGCCGGCCCCGGGACAGGGGGGGGAATGAGCAGTTCTTC.

The chain links TRBV5-4 to TRBJ2-1; 10 bases map to TRBD1. The CDR3 covers 15 residues. V was clipped by 4 bases and J by 4 bases; unmatched bases: 5. From germline, CDR1 is SGHNT and CDR2 YYREEE (reference sequence). The CDR3, as DNA: TGTGCCAGCAGCACAGGACAGGGGGGATACAATGAGCAGTTCTTC. Amino acids: CASSTGQGGYNEQFF.

In this sample, this clone turned up once. V gene TRBV27 combines with J gene TRBJ2-1; tentatively, D is TRBD2 (6 bases). The CDR3 is made up of 14 amino acids. Germline V gene lookup returns CDR1 MNHEY and CDR2 SMNVEV (reference sequence). V was clipped by 6 bases and J by 8 bases, with 17 bases between them. CDR3 protein: CASRSKRGTDEQFF. The CDR3 DNA is TGTGCCAGCAGATCTAAACGGGGGACGGATGAGCAGTTCTTC.

The chain recombines TRBV15 with TRBJ2-3; 11 bases line up with TRBD2. V lost 5 bases and J lost 0; bases outside the gene matches: 7. The germline V gene has CDR1 LNHNV and CDR2 YYDKDF (reference sequence). The CDR3 extends over 17 amino acids. The CDR3 sequence is CATSGSGGVESTDTQYF. The DNA of the CDR3 is TGTGCCACCAGCGGTAGCGGGGGGGTTGAGAGCACAGATACGCAGTATTTT.

The chain links TRBV2 to TRBJ2-5, with 9 bases matching TRBD2. CDR1 SNHLY and CDR2 FYNNEI come from the germline V gene. The CDR3 consists of 16 residues. The junction had 5 bases not matched to a gene; V was cut back by 2 bases and J by 1 base. In nucleotides, the CDR3 is TGTGCCAGCAGTGAATTAGCGGGGGAGCTCCAAGAGACCCAGTACTTC. Amino acids: CASSELAGELQETQYF.

V and J are TRBV6-4 and TRBJ2-3; no reliable D call. V lost 5 bases, J lost 2 bases, and 11 bases lay in between. Germline CDR1 MRHNA, CDR2 SNTAGT. The CDR3 consists of 14 residues. The DNA for the CDR3 is TGTGCCAGCAGTAGAGACTCTTCCACAGATACGCAGTATTTT. This encodes CASSRDSSTDTQYF.

The V and J genes are TRBV7-8 and TRBJ2-2, with TRBD2 matching 8 bases. Germline lookup yields CDR1 SGHVS and CDR2 FQNEAQ. With V trimmed by 3 bases and J by 5 bases, 17 bases remained unmatched. The CDR3 is 19 amino acids. In nucleotides, the CDR3 is TGTGCCAGCAGCTTCCCCTCGGGAACGGGGGGGCGGGGAACCGGGGAGCTGTTTTTT. Translating gives CASSFPSGTGGRGTGELFF.

The chain employs TRBV5-1 and TRBJ2-7; D unresolved. In germline, CDR1 is SGHRS, CDR2 YFSETQ. Trimming shortened V by 4 bases and J by 5 bases, and 13 bases separated the two germline ends. CDR3 size: 13 residues. DNA of the CDR3: TGCGCCAGCAGCCCCCCTGCCGAGAACGAGCAGTACTTC. This codes for CASSPPAENEQYF.

The V call is TRBV11-3, the J call TRBJ2-1; weak D call: TRBD2 (5 bases). V was pared by 5 bases and J by 7 bases, with 15 bases between. Germline CDR1 SGHNT, CDR2 YENEEA. The CDR3 has 14 amino acids. The chain's CDR3 is CASSTAVRRNEQFF. The CDR3 bases are TGTGCCAGCAGCACAGCAGTACGGAGGAATGAGCAGTTCTTC.